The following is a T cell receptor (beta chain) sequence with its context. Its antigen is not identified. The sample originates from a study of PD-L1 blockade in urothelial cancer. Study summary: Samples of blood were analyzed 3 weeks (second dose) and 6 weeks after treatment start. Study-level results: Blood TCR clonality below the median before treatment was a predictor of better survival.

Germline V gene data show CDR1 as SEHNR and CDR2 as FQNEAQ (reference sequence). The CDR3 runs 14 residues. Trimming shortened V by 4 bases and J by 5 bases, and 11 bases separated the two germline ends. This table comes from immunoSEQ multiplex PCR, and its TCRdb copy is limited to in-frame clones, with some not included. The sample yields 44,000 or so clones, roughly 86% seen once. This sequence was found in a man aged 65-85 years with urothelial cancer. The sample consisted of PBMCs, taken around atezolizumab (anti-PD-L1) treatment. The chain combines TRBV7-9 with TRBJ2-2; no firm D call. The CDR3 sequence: CASSSRQETGELFF. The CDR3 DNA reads TGTGCCAGCAGCTCAAGGCAGGAAACCGGGGAGCTGTTTTTT.